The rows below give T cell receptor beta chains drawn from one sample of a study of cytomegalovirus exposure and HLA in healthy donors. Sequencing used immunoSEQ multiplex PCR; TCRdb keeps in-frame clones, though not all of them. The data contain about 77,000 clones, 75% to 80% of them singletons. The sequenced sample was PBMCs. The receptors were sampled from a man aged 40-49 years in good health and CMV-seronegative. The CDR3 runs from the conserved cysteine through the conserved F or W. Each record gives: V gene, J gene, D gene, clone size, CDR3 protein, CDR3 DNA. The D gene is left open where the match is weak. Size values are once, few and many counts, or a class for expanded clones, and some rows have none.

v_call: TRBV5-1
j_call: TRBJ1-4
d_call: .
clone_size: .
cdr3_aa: CASSRQTWEKLFF
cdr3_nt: TGCGCCAGCAGCCGTCAGACATGGGAAAAACTGTTTTTT

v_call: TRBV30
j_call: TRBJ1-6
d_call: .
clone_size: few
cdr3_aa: CAWRAGGNSPLHF
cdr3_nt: TGTGCCTGGAGGGCGGGGGGGAATTCACCCCTCCACTTT

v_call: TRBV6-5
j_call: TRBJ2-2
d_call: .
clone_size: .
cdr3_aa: CASKPGRGNTGELFF
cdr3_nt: TGTGCCAGCAAACCAGGACGGGGAAACACCGGGGAGCTGTTTTTT

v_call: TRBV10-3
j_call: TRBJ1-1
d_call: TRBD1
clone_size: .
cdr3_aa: CAISTRDRDTEAFF
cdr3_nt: TGTGCCATCAGTACCCGGGACAGGGACACTGAAGCTTTCTTT

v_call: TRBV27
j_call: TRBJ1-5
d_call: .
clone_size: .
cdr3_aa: CASSLMAGVQPQHF
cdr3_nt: TGTGCCAGCAGTTTAATGGCAGGGGTTCAGCCCCAGCATTTT

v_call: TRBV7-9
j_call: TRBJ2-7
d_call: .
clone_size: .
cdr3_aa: CASSLVEESYEQYF
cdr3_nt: TGTGCCAGCAGCTTAGTAGAGGAATCCTACGAGCAGTACTTC

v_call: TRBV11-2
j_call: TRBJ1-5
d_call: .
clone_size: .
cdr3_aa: CASSLEAASQPQHF
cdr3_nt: TGTGCCAGCAGCTTAGAAGCAGCTAGCCAGCCCCAGCATTTT

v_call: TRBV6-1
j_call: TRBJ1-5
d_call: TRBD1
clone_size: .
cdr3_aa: CANSEVLGTASNQPQHF
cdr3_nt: TGTGCCAACAGTGAAGTCCTCGGGACAGCTAGCAATCAGCCCCAGCATTTT

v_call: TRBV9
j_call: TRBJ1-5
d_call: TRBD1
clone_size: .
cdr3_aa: CASSQDRDQPQHF
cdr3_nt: TGTGCCAGCAGCCAGGACAGGGATCAGCCCCAGCATTTT

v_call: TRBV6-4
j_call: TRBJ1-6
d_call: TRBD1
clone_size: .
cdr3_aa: CASRLTGGISPLHF
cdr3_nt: TGTGCCAGCAGATTGACAGGGGGCATTTCACCCCTCCACTTT

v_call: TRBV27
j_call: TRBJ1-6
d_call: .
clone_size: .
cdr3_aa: CASSRGQGGSPLHF
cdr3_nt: TGTGCCAGCAGCCGGGGACAAGGAGGTTCACCCCTCCACTTT

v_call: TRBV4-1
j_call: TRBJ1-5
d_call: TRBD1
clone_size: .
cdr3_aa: CASSQDRDSDRYSNQPQHF
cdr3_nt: TGCGCCAGCAGCCAAGATAGGGACAGTGACCGTTATAGCAATCAGCCCCAGCATTTT

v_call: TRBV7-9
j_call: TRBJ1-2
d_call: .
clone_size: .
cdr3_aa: CASSLGQGINYGYTF
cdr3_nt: TGTGCCAGCAGCTTAGGTCAGGGGATTAACTATGGCTACACCTTC

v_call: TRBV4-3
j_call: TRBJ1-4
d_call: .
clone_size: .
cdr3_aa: CASSQDTGRRAWEKLFF
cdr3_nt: TGCGCCAGCAGCCAAGATACGGGGAGACGGGCTTGGGAGAAACTGTTTTTT

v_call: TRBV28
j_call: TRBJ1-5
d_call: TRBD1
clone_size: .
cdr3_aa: CASSSIDRGPYSNQPQHF
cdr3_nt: TGTGCCAGCAGTTCCATCGACAGGGGCCCCTATAGCAATCAGCCCCAGCATTTT

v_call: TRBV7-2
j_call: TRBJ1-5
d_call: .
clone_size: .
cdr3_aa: CASSSRGAGNQPQHF
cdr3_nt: TGTGCCAGCAGCTCGCGGGGTGCGGGCAATCAGCCCCAGCATTTT

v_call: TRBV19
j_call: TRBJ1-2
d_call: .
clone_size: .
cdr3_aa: CASSRLQGAGYTF
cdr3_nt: TGTGCCAGTAGTCGATTACAGGGCGCTGGCTACACCTTC

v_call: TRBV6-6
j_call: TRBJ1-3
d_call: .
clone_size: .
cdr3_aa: CASSPGGASGNTIYF
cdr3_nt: TGTGCCAGCAGCCCCGGGGGGGCCTCTGGAAACACCATATATTTT

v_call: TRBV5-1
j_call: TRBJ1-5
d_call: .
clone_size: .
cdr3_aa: CASSPGSGGNQPQHF
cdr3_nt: TGCGCCAGCAGCCCGGGTAGCGGCGGCAATCAGCCCCAGCATTTT